Shown below are 2 T cell receptor beta chains from a single sample sequenced in a study of regulatory T cells in long-lasting Graves disease. According to the study, TCR beta libraries were built with iRepertoire HTBI primers and CDR3-region Arm-PCR. Each CDR3 protein gets one entry after TCRdb re-called the multiplex PCR reads with MiXCR. The data hold about 430,000 distinct CDR3 sequences, with 20% to 25% observed a single time. The time point was: persistent/refractory GD, antithyroid drugs over 5 years with positive TRAb. The TCR library was prepared using RNA isolated from PBMCs. The source was peripheral blood mononuclear cells (PBMCs), collected when the disease was refractory, from a patient treated with antithyroid drugs. Receptors originate from a female donor with Graves disease.

The chain carries TRBV6-1 and TRBJ2-5; D remains unclear. Germline-derived CDR1 and CDR2 are MNHNS and SASEGT. Between the trimmed V and J ends, which lost 1 base and 5 bases, there was a span of 5 bases. This CDR3 has 12 residues. CDR3 loop: CASSEVIETQYF. Here the CDR3 DNA reads TGTGCCAGCAGTGAAGTTATTGAGACCCAGTACTTC.

The chain recombines TRBV10-3 with TRBJ2-7; 7 positions agree with TRBD1. Germline V gene data show CDR1 as ENHRY and CDR2 as SYGVKD. The CDR3 totals 16 residues. V was pared by 4 bases and J by 0 bases, with 9 bases of the junction left unmatched. The CDR3 nucleotides are TGTGCCATCAGTGCCCGACAGGGTTTTTTCTCCTACGAGCAGTACTTC. Translated, it gives CAISARQGFFSYEQYF.